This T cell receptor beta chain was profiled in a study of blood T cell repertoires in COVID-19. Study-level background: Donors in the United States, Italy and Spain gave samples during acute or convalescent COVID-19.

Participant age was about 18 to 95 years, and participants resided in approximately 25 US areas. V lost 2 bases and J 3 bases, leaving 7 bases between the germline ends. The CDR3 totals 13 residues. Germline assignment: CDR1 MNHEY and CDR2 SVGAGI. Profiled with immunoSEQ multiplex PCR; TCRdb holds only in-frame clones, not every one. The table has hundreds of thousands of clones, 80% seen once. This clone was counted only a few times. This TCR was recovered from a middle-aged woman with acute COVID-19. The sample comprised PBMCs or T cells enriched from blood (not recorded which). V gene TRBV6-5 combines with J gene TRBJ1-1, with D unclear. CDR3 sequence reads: CASSYGPYTEAFF. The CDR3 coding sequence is TGTGCCAGCAGTTACGGGCCTTACACTGAAGCTTTCTTT.